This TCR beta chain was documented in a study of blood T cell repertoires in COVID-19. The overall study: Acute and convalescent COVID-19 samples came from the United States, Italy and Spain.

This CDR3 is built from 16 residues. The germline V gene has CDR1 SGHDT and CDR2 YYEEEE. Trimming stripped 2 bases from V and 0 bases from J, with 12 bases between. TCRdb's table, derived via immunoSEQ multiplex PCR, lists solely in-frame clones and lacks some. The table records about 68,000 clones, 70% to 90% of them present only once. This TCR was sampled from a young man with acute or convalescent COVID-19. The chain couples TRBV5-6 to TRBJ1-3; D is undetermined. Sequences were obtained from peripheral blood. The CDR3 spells CASSFAPRLSGNTIYF. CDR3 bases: TGTGCCAGCAGCTTCGCCCCCAGGCTCTCTGGAAACACCATATATTTT. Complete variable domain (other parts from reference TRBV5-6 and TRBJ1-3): DAGVTQSPTHLIKTRGQQVTLRCSPKSGHDTVSWYQQALGQGPQFIFQYYEEEERQRGNFPDRFSGHQFPNYSSELNVNALLLGDSALYLCASSFAPRLSGNTIYFGEGSWLTVV.